These 32 T cell receptor beta chains came from one sample sequenced in a study of tumor and adjacent non-tumor tissue in lung cancer. This sample's RNA came from whole unsorted tissue. Three rounds of nested PCR, following a modified ARM-PCR protocol, produced the TCRbeta library. Via MiXCR, TCRdb re-called the multiplex PCR reads, giving one row per CDR3 protein. This table holds about 110,000 distinct CDR3 sequences, 75% to 90% found once. Sequences were obtained from lung tumor tissue. These receptors all come from a man aged 70-80 years with non-small cell lung cancer.

Comments on this clonotype: Because it lacks the conserved phenylalanine or tryptophan at the end, this CDR3 is likely a read error. The chain carries TRBV7-2 and TRBJ2-3; 8 bases fit TRBD2. The V gene's germline CDR1 is SGHTA and CDR2 FQGNSA. Losses at the gene ends were 6 bases for V and 5 bases for J; bases not matched to a gene: 7. This CDR3 region has 14 residues. This CDR3 is CASSLYGGVDTQYL. In DNA form, the CDR3 reads TGTGCCAGCAGTTTATACGGGGGGGTAGATACGCAGTATCTT.

Note on this clonotype: One base away lies a much larger clone, so this may be a sequencing read error. The CDR3 DNA is TGTGCCAACAGCCGGGGACCCAATCAGCCCCAGCATTTT. Its protein product is CANSRGPNQPQHF. The chain joins TRBV7-9 to TRBJ1-5; possibly TRBD1 for D (5 bases). The germline V gene encodes CDR1 SEHNR and CDR2 FQNEAQ (reference sequence). CDR3 length: 13 residues.

About this clonotype: The junction departs from germline at one end; a sequencing error may be responsible. The chain links TRBV4-1 to TRBJ2-3, with D maybe TRBD1 (5 bases). The CDR3 length is 14 residues. The germline V gene encodes CDR1 MGHRA and CDR2 YSYEKL. The CDR3 protein is CASSRVAGQDTQYF. CDR3 DNA sequence: TGCGCCAGCAGCCGAGTGGCAGGGCAAGATACACAGTATTTT.

Remarks on this clonotype: At one end the junction does not follow the germline gene, possibly because of a read error. The V gene is TRBV20-1, the J gene TRBJ2-5, with D perhaps TRBD2 (5 bases). Per the germline V gene, CDR1 is DFQATT and CDR2 is SNEGSKA (reference sequence). The CDR3 loop spans 11 amino acids. The CDR3 DNA follows: TGCAGTACTAGATTCGGGGAGACCCAGTACTTC. Amino acid sequence: CSTRFGETQYF.

Relative to its sample, this clonotype is medium-sized (0.01 to 0.1%). The CDR3 nucleotides read TGTGCCAGCAACCACGGAGAAGAGACCCAGTACTTC. It is translated as CASNHGEETQYF. The chain uses TRBV11-3 and TRBJ2-5; no clear D. Germline-derived CDR1 and CDR2 are SGHNT and YENEEA. Trimming removed 7 bases from V and 3 bases from J, with 9 bases in between. CDR3 length equals 12 residues.

A note on this clonotype: The final CDR3 position lacks the conserved phenylalanine or tryptophan, pointing to a likely read error. This chain uses TRBV5-6 with TRBJ2-7, with D maybe TRBD2 (5 bases). Germline V gene sequence: CDR1 SGHDT, CDR2 YYEEEE. This CDR3 is built from 12 residues. CDR3 bases: TGTACCAACAGACTATGGGTATACGAGCAGTACTAC. The encoded protein is CTNRLWVYEQYY.

Note on this clonotype: The CDR3 ends on some other residue instead of the conserved phenylalanine or tryptophan, so this is likely a read error. V usage is TRBV29-1 and J usage is TRBJ2-5; TRBD1 might be the D (6 bases). This CDR3 is built from 13 residues. The germline V gene encodes CDR1 SQVTM and CDR2 ANQGSEA. CDR3 sequence (DNA): TGCTGCGTGGCCGACAGGTTCCAAGATACCCAGTACATC. Protein sequence: CCVADRFQDTQYI.

This clonotype came up a few times. One junction end disagrees with the germline gene, perhaps due to a read error. The chain has TRBV4-1 and TRBJ2-2; 7 bases fit TRBD2. The CDR3 consists of 15 residues. Germline V gene sequence: CDR1 MGHRA, CDR2 YSYEKL. Here the CDR3 reads CASSLGQGGTGEPFF. The CDR3 DNA reads TGCGCCAGCAGCCTCGGGCAGGGAGGGACCGGGGAGCCGTTTTTT.

As for this clonotype: One end of the junction does not line up with germline, which may come from a read error. The V call is TRBV7-8, the J call TRBJ1-5; D is unclear. This CDR3 spans 14 amino acids. Germline V gene sequence: CDR1 SGHVS, CDR2 FQNEAQ. This chain's CDR3 is CASSLGTVNQSQHF. CDR3 nucleotides: TGTGCCAGCAGCTTAGGGACGGTAAATCAGTCCCAGCATTTT.

With respect to this clonotype: A junction end diverges from the germline sequence, so it may reflect a read error. This chain links TRBV11-2 with TRBJ1-4; D gene uncertain. CDR1 and CDR2 (germline): SGHAT, FQNNGV. The CDR3 is made up of 13 amino acids. The CDR3 reads CASSWVRGGKLFF. CDR3 DNA: TGTGCCAGCAGCTGGGTCAGAGGAGGAAAACTGTTTTTC.

In regard to this clonotype: The germline gene is not matched at one end of the junction; a read error may be the cause. The chain couples TRBV20-1 to TRBJ1-2; the D is unclear. Germline V gives CDR1 DFQATT, CDR2 SNEGSKA (reference sequence). The CDR3 is made up of 10 amino acids. CDR3 loop: CNAKGDGCTF. CDR3 nucleotides: TGCAATGCTAAAGGAGATGGCTGCACCTTC.

V usage is TRBV28 and J usage is TRBJ1-5; the match to TRBD1 covers 8 bases. J lost 5 bases, V lost 5 bases, and 8 bases had no gene match. The germline CDR1 and CDR2 sequences are MDHEN and SYDVKM. There are 15 residues in the CDR3. The DNA of the CDR3 is TGTGCCAGCAGTCGGGACAGGACCAACTATCAGCCCCAGCATTTT. Translated, it gives CASSRDRTNYQPQHF.

Details on this clonotype: This CDR3 is missing its conserved last phenylalanine or tryptophan, likely due to a read error. This chain connects TRBV6-1 to TRBJ2-2; 12 bases match TRBD2. Germline V gives CDR1 MNHNS, CDR2 SASEGT. This CDR3 region has 16 residues. CDR3 sequence (DNA): TGTGCCAGCAGTTCTAGCGGGAGGGCAACCACCGGGAAGCTGTTTTGT. This gives the protein CASSSSGRATTGKLFC.

The chain combines TRBV30 with TRBJ1-5; D unclear. The V gene lost 0 bases and the J gene lost 3 bases, with 9 bases spanning the gap. This CDR3 spans 14 amino acids. From germline, CDR1 is GTSNPN and CDR2 SVGIG (reference sequence). The CDR3 loop reads CAWSVPGDNQPQHF. The CDR3 DNA is TGTGCCTGGAGTGTACCCGGGGACAATCAGCCCCAGCATTTT.

Notes on this clonotype: The junction departs from the called germline gene at one end, perhaps through a read error. The V gene is TRBV6-6, the J gene TRBJ2-7, with D uncertain. The CDR3 is 13 residues long. Germline CDR1 is MNHNY and CDR2 is SVGAGI (reference sequence). The CDR3 DNA follows: TGTGCCAGCGGTTACGCCAGTGGATGCGAGCAGTACTTC. It yields the protein CASGYASGCEQYF.

This sequence joins TRBV6-2 or TRBV6-3 and TRBJ2-5; 7 nucleotides agree with TRBD1. The germline V gene encodes CDR1 MNHEY and CDR2 SVGEGT. J lost 1 base, V lost 4 bases, and 3 bases had no gene match. This CDR3 is 14 amino acids long. The CDR3 protein is CASSSGQIQETQYF. CDR3 DNA: TGTGCCAGCAGTTCGGGACAGATCCAAGAGACCCAGTACTTC.

The rearrangement links TRBV29-1 to TRBJ1-1, with D possibly matching TRBD1 (5 bases). CDR3 length: 12 amino acids. Germline CDR1 is SQVTM and CDR2 is ANQGSEA. CDR3 protein: CTIGAERPEAFF. CDR3 DNA sequence: TGCACCATTGGGGCGGAGAGGCCTGAAGCTTTCTTT.

Concerning this clonotype: Sequence at one end of the junction differs from germline and may be a read error. The chain couples TRBV5-6 to TRBJ1-6, with 7 bases lining up with TRBD1. The CDR3 is 16 amino acids. The germline gives CDR1 SGHDT, CDR2 YYEEEE. The CDR3 nucleotides read TGTGTCAGCAACTTGGCTGGGGGACAGAATAATTCACCCCTCCACTTT. Protein sequence: CVSNLAGGQNNSPLHF.

With respect to this clonotype: The junction departs from the called germline gene at one end, perhaps through a read error. This chain joins TRBV4-2 and TRBJ2-7; D perhaps matches TRBD1 (5 bases). Per germline, CDR1 LGHNA and CDR2 YNFKEQ. This CDR3 has 14 residues. The CDR3 region has the DNA TGTGCCAGGAGCCAAGGACATGGTTTCTACGAGCAGTACTTC. Translation gives CARSQGHGFYEQYF.

V usage is TRBV20-1 and J usage is TRBJ2-7; TRBD1 matches 7 bases. Germline CDR1 and CDR2: DFQATT and SNEGSKA (reference sequence). The CDR3 is 11 residues long. J was trimmed by 6 bases and V by 6 bases; bases with no gene match: 5. CDR3 in DNA: TGCAGTGCCTCAACAGGGGCCGAGCAGTACTTC. This gives the protein CSASTGAEQYF.

J is TRBJ2-5 and V is TRBV12-3 or TRBV12-4; D gene ambiguous. Trimming removed 5 bases from V and 4 bases from J, with 11 bases in between. There are 13 residues in the CDR3. Written as DNA, the CDR3 is TGTGCCAGCAGTCTGAATGTAGTAGAGACCCAGTACTTC. It is translated as CASSLNVVETQYF.

On this clonotype: One end of the junction does not line up with germline, which may come from a read error. The CDR3 reads CASSHSSGTGVYNELFF. CDR3 bases: TGCGCCAGCAGCCATTCCTCCGGGACAGGGGTATACAATGAGCTGTTCTTC. The chain couples TRBV4-1 to TRBJ2-1; 10 bases are shared with TRBD1. Per germline, CDR1 MGHRA and CDR2 YSYEKL. The CDR3 is 17 amino acids.

With respect to this clonotype: In this CDR3 the conserved last residue, phenylalanine or tryptophan, is missing, so a read error is likely. The chain has TRBV28 and TRBJ2-5, with 8 nucleotides matching TRBD2. V lost 2 bases and J lost 2; bases outside the gene matches: 1. The V gene's germline CDR1 is MDHEN and CDR2 SYDVKM. The CDR3 is 14 residues long. Here the CDR3 DNA reads TGTGCCAGCAGTTTAGCGGGGGGACAAGAGACCCAGTACCTC. Protein: CASSLAGGQETQYL.

The chain has TRBV29-1 and TRBJ1-4; D ambiguous. From germline, CDR1 is SQVTM and CDR2 ANQGSEA. This CDR3 comprises 11 residues. The CDR3 spells CTVGYNEKLFF. CDR3 bases: TGCACCGTGGGCTATAACGAAAAACTGTTTTTT.

This clonotype was counted between two and nine times. The CDR3 end shows no conserved phenylalanine or tryptophan, and so a read error is likely. The chain carries TRBV6-1 and TRBJ2-6; TRBD2 matches at 11 bases. The CDR3 is made up of 18 amino acids. Germline lookup yields CDR1 MNHNS and CDR2 SASEGT. The CDR3 DNA follows: TGTGCCAGCAATCCGGGACTAGCGGCACACTCTGGGGTCAACGTCCTGACTCTC. This sequence encodes CASNPGLAAHSGVNVLTL.

This clonotype was recorded once. The conserved closing phenylalanine or tryptophan is absent in this CDR3, likely reflecting a read error. The J gene is TRBJ2-1, the V gene TRBV28; D might be TRBD2 (5 bases). Trimming shortened V by 8 bases and J by 7 bases, and 21 bases separated the two germline ends. The germline CDR1 and CDR2 sequences are MDHEN and SYDVKM. CDR3 size: 15 residues. In DNA form, the CDR3 reads TGTGCCAGCCGACTCAGCAGGAGGAAGGAAAATGAGCAGTTCTTA. It translates to CASRLSRRKENEQFL.

For this clonotype: This CDR3 fails to terminate in the conserved phenylalanine or tryptophan, so it likely reflects a read error. The DNA is omitted, as the CDR3 cannot be located on it reliably, and the CDR3 follows TCRdb's listing. The chain combines TRBV11-2 with TRBJ2-2; the tabulated D call, TRBD2, remains unverified against the DNA. Germline V gene data show CDR1 as SGHAT and CDR2 as FQNNGV. Counting both end residues, the CDR3 totals 15 amino acids. Here the CDR3 reads CASSSSGTYTGELLL.

Concerning this clonotype itself: Germline is not matched at one junction end, which may reflect a read error. The chain joins TRBV20-1 to TRBJ2-7, with 7 nucleotides matching TRBD1. The CDR3 consists of 14 residues. Germline V CDR1 and CDR2: DFQATT, SNEGSKA (reference sequence). In nucleotides, the CDR3 is TGCATTGCTGACCGGGACAGTGGGTCCTACGAGCAGTATTTC. Encoded protein: CIADRDSGSYEQYF.

This clonotype appeared a few times. A much larger clonotype is one base distant, so this may be a read error. CDR3 protein: CTASAPSGYGGYTF. The CDR3, as DNA: TGCACTGCTAGCGCACCCTCAGGGTACGGTGGCTACACCTTC. The V call is TRBV20-1, the J call TRBJ1-2; a weak D match, TRBD1 (5 bases). The length of the CDR3 is 14 residues. Germline V gene lookup returns CDR1 DFQATT and CDR2 SNEGSKA (reference sequence).

Of note for this clonotype: A much larger clone differs from this one at a single base, so this may be a read error. The chain employs TRBV6-2 or TRBV6-3 and TRBJ1-4; no firm D call. Germline CDR1 reads MNHEY; CDR2 reads SVGEGT. The CDR3 sequence is 15 residues long. This chain's CDR3 is CASNYSQLKDEKLFF. CDR3 sequence (DNA): TGTGCCAGCAATTACTCCCAGCTAAAAGATGAAAAACTGTTTTTT.

Comments on this clonotype: Germline is not matched at one junction end, which may reflect a read error. The chain recombines TRBV12-3 or TRBV12-4 with TRBJ2-7; weak D call: TRBD2 (5 bases). The CDR3 consists of 15 residues. CDR3 DNA sequence: TGTGCCAACAGTTTAGGACTCGTGGTGTCGGACGAGCAGTACTTC. Encoded protein: CANSLGLVVSDEQYF.

With regard to this clonotype: Relative to the germline gene, one junction end is altered; a read error may explain this. The rearrangement joins TRBV14 to TRBJ2-1; the D gene is possibly TRBD2 (6 bases). This CDR3 comprises 16 residues. The germline V gene encodes CDR1 SGHDN and CDR2 FVKESK. CDR3 residues: CDSSPGGSECYNEQFF. The CDR3 nucleotides read TGTGACAGCAGCCCCGGGGGTAGCGAGTGCTACAATGAGCAGTTCTTC.